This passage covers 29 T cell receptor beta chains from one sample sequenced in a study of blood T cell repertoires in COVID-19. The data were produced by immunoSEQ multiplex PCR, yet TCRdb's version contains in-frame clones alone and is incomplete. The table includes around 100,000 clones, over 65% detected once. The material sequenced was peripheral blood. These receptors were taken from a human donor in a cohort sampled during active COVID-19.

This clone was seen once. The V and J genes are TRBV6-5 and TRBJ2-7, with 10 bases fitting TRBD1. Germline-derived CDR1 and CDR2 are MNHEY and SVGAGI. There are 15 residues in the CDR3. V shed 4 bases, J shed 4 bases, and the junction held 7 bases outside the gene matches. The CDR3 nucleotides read TGTGCCAGCAGTTCGTGGCGGACAGGGGGTTACGAGCAGTACTTC. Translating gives CASSSWRTGGYEQYF.

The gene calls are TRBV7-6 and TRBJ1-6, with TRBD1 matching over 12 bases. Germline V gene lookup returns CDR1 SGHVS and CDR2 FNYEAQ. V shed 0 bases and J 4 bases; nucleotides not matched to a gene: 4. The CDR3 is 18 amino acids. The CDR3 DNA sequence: TGTGCCAGCAGCTTAGCGGAGGGACAGGGGGCGTATAATTCACCCCTCCACTTT. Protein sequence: CASSLAEGQGAYNSPLHF.

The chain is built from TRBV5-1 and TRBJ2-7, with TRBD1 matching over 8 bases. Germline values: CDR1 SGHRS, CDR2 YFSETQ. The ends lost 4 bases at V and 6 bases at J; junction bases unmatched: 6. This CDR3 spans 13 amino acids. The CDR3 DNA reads TGCGCCAGCAGCGCCGGACAGGGCTTCGAGCAGTACTTC. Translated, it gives CASSAGQGFEQYF.

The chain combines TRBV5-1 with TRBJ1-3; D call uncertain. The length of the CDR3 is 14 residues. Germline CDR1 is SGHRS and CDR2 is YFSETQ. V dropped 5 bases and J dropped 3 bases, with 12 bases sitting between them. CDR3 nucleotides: TGCGCCAGCAGGAGGGATTTAAGTGGAAACACCATATATTTT. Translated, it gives CASRRDLSGNTIYF.

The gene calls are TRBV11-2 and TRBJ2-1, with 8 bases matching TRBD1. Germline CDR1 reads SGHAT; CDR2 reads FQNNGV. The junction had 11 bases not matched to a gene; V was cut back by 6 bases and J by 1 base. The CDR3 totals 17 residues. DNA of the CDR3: TGTGCCAGCAGACACACCGGGCAGGGGGCTTCCTACAATGAGCAGTTCTTC. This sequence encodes CASRHTGQGASYNEQFF.

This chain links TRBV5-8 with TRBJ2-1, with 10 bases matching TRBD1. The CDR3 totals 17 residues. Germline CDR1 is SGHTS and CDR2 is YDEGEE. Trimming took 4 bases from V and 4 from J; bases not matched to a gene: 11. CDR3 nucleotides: TGTGCCAGCAGCCCGTGGGGGTTGGGACAGGGGTACAATGAGCAGTTCTTC. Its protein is CASSPWGLGQGYNEQFF. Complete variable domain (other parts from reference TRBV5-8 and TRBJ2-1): EAGVTQSPTHLIKTRGQQATLRCSPISGHTSVYWYQQALGLGLQFLLWYDEGEERNRGNFPPRFSGRQFPNYSSELNVNALELEDSALYLCASSPWGLGQGYNEQFFGPGTRLTVL.

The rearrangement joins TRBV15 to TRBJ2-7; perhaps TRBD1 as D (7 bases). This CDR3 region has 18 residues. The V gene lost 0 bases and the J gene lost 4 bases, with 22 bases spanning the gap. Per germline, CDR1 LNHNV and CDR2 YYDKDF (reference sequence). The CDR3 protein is CATSRELIRTGGGYEQYF. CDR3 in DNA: TGTGCCACCAGCAGAGAGTTGATCCGGACAGGTGGGGGGTACGAGCAGTACTTC.

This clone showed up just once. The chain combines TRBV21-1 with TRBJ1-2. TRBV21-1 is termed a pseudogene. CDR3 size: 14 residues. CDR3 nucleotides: TGTGCCAGCAGCAAAATCGCGGTAAACTATGGCTACACCTTC. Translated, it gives CASSKIAVNYGYTF.

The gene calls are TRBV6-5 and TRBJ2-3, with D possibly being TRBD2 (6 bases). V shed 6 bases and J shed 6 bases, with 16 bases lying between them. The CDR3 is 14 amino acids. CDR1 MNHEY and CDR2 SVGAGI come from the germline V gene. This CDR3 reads CASSPGTREDTQYF. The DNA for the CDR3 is TGTGCCAGCAGCCCCGGGACCCGGGAGGATACGCAGTATTTT.

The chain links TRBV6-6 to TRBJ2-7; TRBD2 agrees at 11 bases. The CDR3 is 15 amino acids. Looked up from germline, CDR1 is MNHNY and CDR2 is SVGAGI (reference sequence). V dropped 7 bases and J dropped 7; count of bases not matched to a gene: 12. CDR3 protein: CASNPRLAGMREQYF. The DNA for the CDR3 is TGTGCCAGCAACCCCAGACTAGCGGGAATGAGGGAGCAGTACTTC.

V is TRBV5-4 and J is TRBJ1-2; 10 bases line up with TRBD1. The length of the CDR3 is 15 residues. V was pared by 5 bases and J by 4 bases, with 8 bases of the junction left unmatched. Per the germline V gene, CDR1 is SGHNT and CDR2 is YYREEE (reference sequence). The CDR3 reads CASRKTGGVGYGYTF. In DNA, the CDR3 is TGTGCCAGCAGGAAGACAGGGGGCGTAGGCTATGGCTACACCTTC. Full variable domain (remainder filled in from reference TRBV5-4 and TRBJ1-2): ETGVTQSPTHLIKTRGQQVTLRCSSQSGHNTVSWYQQALGQGPQFIFQYYREEENGRGNFPPRFSGLQFPNYSSELNVNALELDDSALYLCASRKTGGVGYGYTFGSGTRLTVV.

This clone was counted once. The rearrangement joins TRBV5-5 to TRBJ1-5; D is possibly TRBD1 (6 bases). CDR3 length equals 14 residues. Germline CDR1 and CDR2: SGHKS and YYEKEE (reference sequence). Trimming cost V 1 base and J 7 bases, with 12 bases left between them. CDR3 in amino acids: CASSLTGMGQPQHF. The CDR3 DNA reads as TGTGCCAGCAGCTTGACAGGGATGGGCCAGCCCCAGCATTTT.

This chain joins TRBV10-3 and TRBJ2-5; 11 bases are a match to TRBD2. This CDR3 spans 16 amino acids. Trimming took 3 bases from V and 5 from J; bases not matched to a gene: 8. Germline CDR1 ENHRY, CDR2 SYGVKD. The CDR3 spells CAISERRLAGMETQYF. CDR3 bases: TGTGCCATCAGTGAAAGGCGACTAGCGGGAATGGAGACCCAGTACTTC.

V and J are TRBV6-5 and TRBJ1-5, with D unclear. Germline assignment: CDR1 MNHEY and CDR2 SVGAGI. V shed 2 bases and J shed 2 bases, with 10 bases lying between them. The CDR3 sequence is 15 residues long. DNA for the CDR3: TGTGCCAGCAGTTACGACTCCTCGGGCAATCAGCCCCAGCATTTT. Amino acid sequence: CASSYDSSGNQPQHF.

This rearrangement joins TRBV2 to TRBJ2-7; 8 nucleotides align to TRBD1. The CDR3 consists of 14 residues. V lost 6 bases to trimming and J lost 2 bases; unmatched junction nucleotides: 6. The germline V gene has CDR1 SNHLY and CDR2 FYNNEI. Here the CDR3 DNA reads TGTGCCAGCAGGAACCGGGACAGGACCTACGAGCAGTACTTC. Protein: CASRNRDRTYEQYF.

The CDR3 loop reads CASSLATSGRSDTQYF. The CDR3 DNA is TGTGCCAGCAGCTTGGCCACTAGCGGGAGGTCCGATACGCAGTATTTT. V is TRBV5-4 and J is TRBJ2-3; 12 nucleotides match TRBD2. Germline CDR1 and CDR2: SGHNT and YYREEE (reference sequence). The CDR3 is made up of 16 amino acids. Losses at the gene ends were 0 bases for V and 6 bases for J; bases not matched to a gene: 5.

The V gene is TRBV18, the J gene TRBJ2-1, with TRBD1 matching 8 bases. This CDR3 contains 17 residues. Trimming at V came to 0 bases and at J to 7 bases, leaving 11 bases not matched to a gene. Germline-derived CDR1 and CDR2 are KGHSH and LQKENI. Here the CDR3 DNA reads TGTGCCAGCTCACCACCTTTGCAGGGGGCCTTACAAAATGAGCAGTTCTTC. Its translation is CASSPPLQGALQNEQFF.

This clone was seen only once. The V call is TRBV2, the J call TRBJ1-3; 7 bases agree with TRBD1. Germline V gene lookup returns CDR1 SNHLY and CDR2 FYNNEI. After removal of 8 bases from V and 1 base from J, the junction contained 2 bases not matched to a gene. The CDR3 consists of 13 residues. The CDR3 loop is CASETGSGNTIYF. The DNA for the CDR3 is TGTGCCAGCGAGACAGGGTCTGGAAACACCATATATTTT.

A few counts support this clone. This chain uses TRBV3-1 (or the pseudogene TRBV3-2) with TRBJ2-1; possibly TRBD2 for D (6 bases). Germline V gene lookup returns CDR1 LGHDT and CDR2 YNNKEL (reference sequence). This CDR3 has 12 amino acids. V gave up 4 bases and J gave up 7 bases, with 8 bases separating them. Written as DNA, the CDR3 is TGTGCCAGCAGCCGTGGACTAAATGAGCAGTTCTTC. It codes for CASSRGLNEQFF.

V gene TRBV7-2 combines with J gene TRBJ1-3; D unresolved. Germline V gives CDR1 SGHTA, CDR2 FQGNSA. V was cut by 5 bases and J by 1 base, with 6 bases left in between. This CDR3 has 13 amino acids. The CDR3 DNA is TGTGCCAGCAGCCGGGATTCTGGAAACACCATATATTTT. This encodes CASSRDSGNTIYF.

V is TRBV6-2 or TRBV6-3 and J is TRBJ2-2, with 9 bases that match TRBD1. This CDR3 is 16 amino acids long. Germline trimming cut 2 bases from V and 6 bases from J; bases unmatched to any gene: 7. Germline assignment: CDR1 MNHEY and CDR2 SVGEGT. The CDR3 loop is CASSYRGQGGAGELFF. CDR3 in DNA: TGTGCCAGCAGTTACCGGGGACAGGGAGGAGCCGGGGAGCTGTTTTTT.

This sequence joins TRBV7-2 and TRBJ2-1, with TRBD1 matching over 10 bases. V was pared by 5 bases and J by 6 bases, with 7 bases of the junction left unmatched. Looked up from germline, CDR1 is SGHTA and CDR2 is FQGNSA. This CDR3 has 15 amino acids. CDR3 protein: CASSPTRDRGNEQFF. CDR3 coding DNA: TGTGCCAGCAGCCCAACCCGGGACAGGGGCAATGAGCAGTTCTTC.

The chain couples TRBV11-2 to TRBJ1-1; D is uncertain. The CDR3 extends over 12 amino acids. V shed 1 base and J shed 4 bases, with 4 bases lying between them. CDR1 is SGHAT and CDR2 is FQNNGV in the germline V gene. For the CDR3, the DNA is TGTGCCAGCAGCTTAGCATTCACTGAAGCTTTCTTT. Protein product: CASSLAFTEAFF. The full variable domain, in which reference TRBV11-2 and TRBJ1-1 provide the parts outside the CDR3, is EAGVAQSPRYKIIEKRQSVAFWCNPISGHATLYWYQQILGQGPKLLIQFQNNGVVDDSQLPKDRFSAERLKGVDSTLKIQPAKLEDSAVYLCASSLAFTEAFFGQGTRLTVV.

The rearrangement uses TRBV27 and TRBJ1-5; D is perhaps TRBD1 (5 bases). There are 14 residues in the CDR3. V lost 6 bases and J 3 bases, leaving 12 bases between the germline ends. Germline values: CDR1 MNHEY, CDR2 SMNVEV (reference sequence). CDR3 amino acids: CASSQRQTNQPQHF. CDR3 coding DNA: TGTGCCAGCAGCCAAAGACAGACCAATCAGCCCCAGCATTTT.

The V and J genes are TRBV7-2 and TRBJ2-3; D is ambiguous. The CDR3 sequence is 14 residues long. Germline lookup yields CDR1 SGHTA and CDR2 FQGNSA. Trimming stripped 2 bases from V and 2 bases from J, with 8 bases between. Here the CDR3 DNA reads TGTGCCAGCAGCTTAAATCCCTCCACAGATACGCAGTATTTT. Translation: CASSLNPSTDTQYF.

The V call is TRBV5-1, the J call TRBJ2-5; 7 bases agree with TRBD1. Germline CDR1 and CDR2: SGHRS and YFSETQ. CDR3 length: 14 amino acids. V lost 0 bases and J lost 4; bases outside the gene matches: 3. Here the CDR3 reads CASSLGQGGETQYF. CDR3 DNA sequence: TGCGCCAGCAGCTTGGGACAGGGCGGAGAGACCCAGTACTTC.

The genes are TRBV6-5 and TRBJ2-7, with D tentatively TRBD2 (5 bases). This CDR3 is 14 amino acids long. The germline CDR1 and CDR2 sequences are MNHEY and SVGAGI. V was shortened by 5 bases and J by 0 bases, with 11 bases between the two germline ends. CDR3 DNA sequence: TGTGCCAGCAGTAAAACCGGGATCTCCTACGAGCAGTACTTC. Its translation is CASSKTGISYEQYF.

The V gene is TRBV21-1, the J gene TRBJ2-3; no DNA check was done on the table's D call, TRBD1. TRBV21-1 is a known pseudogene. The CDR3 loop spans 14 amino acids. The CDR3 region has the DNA TGTGCCAGCAGCCGGGTCGACAGGTCAGATACGCAGTATTTT. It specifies CASSRVDRSDTQYF.

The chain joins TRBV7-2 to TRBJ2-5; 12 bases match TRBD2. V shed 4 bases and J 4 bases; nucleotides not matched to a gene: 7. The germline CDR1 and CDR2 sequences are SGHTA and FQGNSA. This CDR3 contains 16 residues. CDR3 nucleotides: TGTGCCAGCAGCTCTAGCGGGAGGGCCTTCCGAGAGACCCAGTACTTC. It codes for CASSSSGRAFRETQYF.